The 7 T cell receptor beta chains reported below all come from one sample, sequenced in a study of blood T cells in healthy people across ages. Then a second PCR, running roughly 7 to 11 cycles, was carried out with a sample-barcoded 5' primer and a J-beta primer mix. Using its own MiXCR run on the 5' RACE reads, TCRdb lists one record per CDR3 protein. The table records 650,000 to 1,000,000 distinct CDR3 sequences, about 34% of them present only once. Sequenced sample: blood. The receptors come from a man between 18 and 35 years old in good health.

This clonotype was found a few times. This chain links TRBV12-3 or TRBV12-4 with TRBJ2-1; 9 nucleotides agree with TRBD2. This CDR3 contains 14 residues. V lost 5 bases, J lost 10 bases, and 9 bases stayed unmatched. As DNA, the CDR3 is TGTGCCAGCAGTAGCGGGGGGCACGCGAACGAGCAGTTCTTC. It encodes CASSSGGHANEQFF.

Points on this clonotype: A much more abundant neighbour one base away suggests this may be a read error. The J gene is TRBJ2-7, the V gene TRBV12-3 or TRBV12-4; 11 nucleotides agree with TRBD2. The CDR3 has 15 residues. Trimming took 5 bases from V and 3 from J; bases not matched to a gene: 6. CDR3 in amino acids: CASSRGLAGFYEQYF. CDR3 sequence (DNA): TGTGCCAGCAGTCGCGGACTAGCGGGCTTCTACGAGCAGTACTTC.

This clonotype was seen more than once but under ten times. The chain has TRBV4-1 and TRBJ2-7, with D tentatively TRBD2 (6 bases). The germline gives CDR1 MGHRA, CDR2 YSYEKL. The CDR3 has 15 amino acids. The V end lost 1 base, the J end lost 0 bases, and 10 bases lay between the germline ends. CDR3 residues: CASSQARDFSYEQYF. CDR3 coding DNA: TGCGCCAGCAGCCAAGCGCGGGACTTCTCCTACGAGCAGTACTTC.

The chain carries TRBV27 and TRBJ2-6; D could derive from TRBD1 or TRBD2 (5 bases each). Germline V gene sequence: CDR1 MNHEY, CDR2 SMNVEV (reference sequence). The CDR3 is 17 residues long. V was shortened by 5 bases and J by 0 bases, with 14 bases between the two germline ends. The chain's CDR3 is CASSPEGPLSGANVLTF. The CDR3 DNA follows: TGTGCCAGCAGTCCAGAGGGACCGCTCTCTGGGGCCAACGTCCTGACTTTC.

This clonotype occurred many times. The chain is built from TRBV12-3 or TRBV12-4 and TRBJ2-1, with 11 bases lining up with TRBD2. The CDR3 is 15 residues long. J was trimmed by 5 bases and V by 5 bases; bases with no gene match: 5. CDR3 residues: CASSPLAGVNNEQFF. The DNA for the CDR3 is TGTGCCAGCAGTCCACTAGCGGGGGTAAACAATGAGCAGTTCTTC.

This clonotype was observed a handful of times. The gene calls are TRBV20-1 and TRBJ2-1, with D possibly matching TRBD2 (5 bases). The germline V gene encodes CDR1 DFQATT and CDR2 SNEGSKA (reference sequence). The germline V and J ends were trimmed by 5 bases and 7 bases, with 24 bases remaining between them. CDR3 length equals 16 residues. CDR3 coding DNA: TGCAGTGCTTCAGGCTCTAAAATCGGGATAAGGAATGAGCAGTTCTTC. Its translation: CSASGSKIGIRNEQFF.

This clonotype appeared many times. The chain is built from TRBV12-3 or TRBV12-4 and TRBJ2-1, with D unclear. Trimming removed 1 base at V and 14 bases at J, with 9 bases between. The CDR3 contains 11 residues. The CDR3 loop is CASSLGSREFF. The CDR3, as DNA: TGTGCCAGCAGTTTAGGGTCAAGGGAGTTCTTC.